The 2 T cell receptor beta chains in this list originate from one sample, sequenced in a study of cytomegalovirus exposure and HLA in healthy donors. PCR used 60 Vbeta primers and 13 Jbeta primers. The protocol was immunoSEQ multiplex PCR, while the TCRdb copy is restricted to in-frame clones and leaves out a portion. Its listing shows 75,000 to 90,000 clones. Sequencing was carried out using PBMCs. Source of these receptors: a woman aged 55-70 years in good health and CMV-seronegative.

CDR3 in DNA: TGTGCCAGCCGTCACACGACAGGGGGTAATCAGCCCCAGCATTTT. It specifies CASRHTTGGNQPQHF. The chain is built from TRBV6-5 and TRBJ1-5, with 9 bases that match TRBD1. Looked up from germline, CDR1 is MNHEY and CDR2 is SVGAGI. The J segment lost 4 bases and the V segment lost 8 bases, leaving 9 bases of the junction unmatched. This CDR3 spans 15 amino acids.

The J gene is TRBJ2-1, the V gene TRBV5-1; possible D gene TRBD1, 5 bases. The V gene's germline CDR1 is SGHRS and CDR2 YFSETQ. V was cut by 3 bases and J by 3 bases, with 7 bases left in between. The CDR3 is 13 residues long. As DNA, the CDR3 is TGCGCCAGCAGCTACGACAGCTACAATGAGCAGTTCTTC. It translates to CASSYDSYNEQFF.